Each of the 25 T cell receptor beta chains below was sequenced from the same sample in a study of T-cell memory formation after mild COVID-19 (dated by TCRdb to the early 2020s). Libraries were built with 5' RACE. TCRdb shows the sequencer as Illumina NovaSeq 6000. TCRdb handled the public reads itself, with Q25 trimming in fastp and clone calling in MiXCR, and kept productive beta chains. Records with the same CDR3 protein are collapsed into one entry carrying the most frequent genes and DNA. This sample holds hundreds of thousands of distinct CDR3 sequences; 20% to 25% were observed only once. About 8.4% of the sample goes to the ten largest clones. Sequencing input: PBMCs or a T cell subset sorted from them (not recorded which). These TCRs come from an adult woman who had mild COVID-19 (a few samples of this study predate the infection). The sample titles of this study are shuffled in the database, so cell type and time point are left out; the donor was told from shared clones.

The table lists this clonotype with many counts. The chain couples TRBV5-1 to TRBJ2-1; D perhaps matches TRBD2 (5 bases). This CDR3 comprises 14 residues. Germline CDR1 and CDR2: SGHRS and YFSETQ. V was shortened by 7 bases and J by 6 bases, with 17 bases between the two germline ends. CDR3 protein: CASSIRGPSNEQFF. The CDR3 region has the DNA TGCGCCAGCTCCATCAGAGGGCCAAGCAATGAGCAGTTCTTC.

This clonotype has just a few counts. This chain connects TRBV7-9 to TRBJ1-5; D not resolved. The germline V gene encodes CDR1 SEHNR and CDR2 FQNEAQ (reference sequence). The CDR3 loop spans 13 amino acids. With 1 base removed from V and 5 bases from J, the gap between germline ends came to 6 bases. The CDR3 nucleotides read TGTGCCAGCAGCTTAGAGATATATCAGCCCCAGCATTTT. This sequence encodes CASSLEIYQPQHF. The complete variable domain, with remaining parts taken from reference TRBV7-9 and TRBJ1-5, reads DTGVSQNPRHKITKRGQNVTFRCDPISEHNRLYWYRQTLGQGPEFLTYFQNEAQLEKSRLLSDRFSAERPKGSFSTLEIQRTEQGDSAMYLCASSLEIYQPQHFGDGTRLSIL.

The chain combines TRBV12-3 or TRBV12-4 with TRBJ1-6, with 9 bases matching TRBD1. This CDR3 has 16 residues. Germline trimming cut 5 bases from V and 4 bases from J; bases unmatched to any gene: 6. CDR3 sequence (DNA): TGTGCCAGCAGTCTCGGGACAGGGTTGTATAATTCACCCCTCCACTTT. It yields the protein CASSLGTGLYNSPLHF.

This clonotype appeared a few times. The chain has TRBV9 and TRBJ2-7, with D possibly being TRBD1 or TRBD2 (5 bases each). The CDR3 sequence is 14 residues long. V lost 0 bases and J 4 bases, leaving 11 bases between the germline ends. Germline-derived CDR1 and CDR2 are SGDLS and YYNGEE. The CDR3 reads CASSVGIREYEQYF. CDR3 DNA: TGTGCCAGCAGCGTAGGTATCAGGGAGTACGAGCAGTACTTC.

In its sample, this clonotype was seen a few times. This chain connects TRBV20-1 to TRBJ2-5; TRBD2 matches at 7 bases. This CDR3 contains 12 residues. Germline V gene lookup returns CDR1 DFQATT and CDR2 SNEGSKA (reference sequence). CDR3 in amino acids: CRAGTNFGTQYF. The CDR3 nucleotides read TGCAGGGCCGGGACTAACTTTGGGACCCAGTACTTC.

With regard to this clonotype: Germline is not matched at one junction end, which may reflect a read error. The chain combines TRBV28 with TRBJ1-3; TRBD1 might be the D (6 bases). The germline CDR1 and CDR2 sequences are MDHEN and SYDVKM. The length of the CDR3 is 16 residues. DNA of the CDR3: TGCGCCAGCAGTTTAATCAGGGGAGTCTCTGGAAACACCATATATTTT. Translated: CASSLIRGVSGNTIYF.

The gene calls are TRBV11-2 and TRBJ2-3; unclear D gene. The length of the CDR3 is 12 residues. CDR1 and CDR2 (germline): SGHAT, FQNNGV. V dropped 1 base and J dropped 9 bases, with 8 bases sitting between them. Here the CDR3 DNA reads TGTGCCAGCAGCTTAGGAGCAAACACGCAGTATTTT. This translates into CASSLGANTQYF.

The CDR3 protein is CASSQWGGSNQPQHF. Written as DNA, the CDR3 is TGCGCCAGCAGTCAATGGGGCGGGAGCAATCAGCCCCAGCATTTT. The chain couples TRBV23-1 to TRBJ1-5, with a tentative D call TRBD1 (5 bases). TRBV23-1 carries the ORF label, with uncertain function. CDR3 size: 15 residues. The V and J ends lost 1 base and 1 base respectively, with 8 bases between them.

This clonotype was seen only a few times. This chain uses TRBV12-3 or TRBV12-4 with TRBJ2-7; either TRBD1 or TRBD2 may fit D (5 bases each). The CDR3 has 14 amino acids. Trimming stripped 4 bases from V and 3 bases from J, with 13 bases between. The CDR3: CASSWVGGSYEQYF. In DNA, the CDR3 is TGTGCCAGCAGTTGGGTTGGGGGTAGCTACGAGCAGTACTTC.

V gene TRBV7-9 combines with J gene TRBJ2-6; D is undetermined. CDR3 length equals 15 residues. Germline assignment: CDR1 SEHNR and CDR2 FQNEAQ (reference sequence). The ends were cut back, 5 bases at V and 1 base at J, with 9 bases in the middle. The CDR3 loop reads CASSPPDSGANVLTF. For the CDR3, the DNA is TGTGCCAGCAGCCCCCCGGATTCTGGGGCCAACGTCCTGACTTTC. Looking up the rest from reference TRBV7-9 and TRBJ2-6 gives the full variable domain: DTGVSQNPRHKITKRGQNVTFRCDPISEHNRLYWYRQTLGQGPEFLTYFQNEAQLEKSRLLSDRFSAERPKGSFSTLEIQRTEQGDSAMYLCASSPPDSGANVLTFGAGSRLTVL.

The sample holds one count of this clonotype. The rearrangement joins TRBV7-2 to TRBJ2-3, with D tentatively TRBD2 (6 bases). V was shortened by 2 bases and J by 11 bases, with 11 bases between the two germline ends. The CDR3 spans 12 residues. Germline V gene lookup returns CDR1 SGHTA and CDR2 FQGNSA. CDR3 nucleotide sequence: TGTGCCAGCAGCTTATTGGGTAGCGGGCAGTATTTT. As protein: CASSLLGSGQYF.

V and J are TRBV7-8 and TRBJ2-2; 12 bases line up with TRBD2. The J segment lost 4 bases and the V segment lost 2 bases, leaving 5 bases of the junction unmatched. There are 17 residues in the CDR3. CDR1 is SGHVS, CDR2 FQNEAQ, per germline. The CDR3, as DNA: TGTGCCAGCAGCTTAATGACTAGCGGGAGAGTCACCGGGGAGCTGTTTTTT. Protein product: CASSLMTSGRVTGELFF.

This clonotype was picked up one time. The chain carries TRBV30 and TRBJ2-5, with D unclear. The V gene's germline CDR1 is GTSNPN and CDR2 SVGIG (reference sequence). This CDR3 is built from 15 residues. Trimming stripped 0 bases from V and 5 bases from J, with 16 bases between. The CDR3 nucleotides read TGTGCCTGGAGTGTACTCGTCGGGTCCGGGGAGACCCAGTACTTC. Residues: CAWSVLVGSGETQYF.

This sequence joins TRBV9 and TRBJ2-7; TRBD2 matches at 9 bases. The V segment lost 4 bases and the J segment 1 base; nucleotides outside the gene matches: 3. The CDR3 spans 14 residues. The germline gives CDR1 SGDLS, CDR2 YYNGEE. This chain's CDR3 is CASSRTSESYEQYF. DNA of the CDR3: TGTGCCAGCAGCAGGACTAGCGAGTCCTACGAGCAGTACTTC.

The chain is built from TRBV29-1 and TRBJ2-2; D not certain. The germline V gene encodes CDR1 SQVTM and CDR2 ANQGSEA. The CDR3 consists of 14 residues. Trimming left V 4 bases short and J 5 bases short, with 14 bases between. The DNA of the CDR3 is TGCAGCGTTGGGGCAGATACTGGGACCGGGGAGCTGTTTTTT. As protein: CSVGADTGTGELFF.

This chain links TRBV24-1 with TRBJ2-1, with TRBD2 identical over 8 bases. V lost 3 bases and J lost 5; bases outside the gene matches: 5. In germline, CDR1 is KGHDR, CDR2 SFDVKD. This CDR3 is 15 amino acids long. CDR3 in DNA: TGTGCCACCAGTGATCCGCGGGGGGAAGACAATGAGCAGTTCTTC. Amino acid sequence: CATSDPRGEDNEQFF.

In its sample, this clonotype was seen many times. DNA for the CDR3: TGTGCCAGCAGTGAGACGAATAACTATGGCTACACCTTC. It is translated as CASSETNNYGYTF. This chain joins TRBV6-5 and TRBJ1-2; D remains ambiguous. Germline V gives CDR1 MNHEY, CDR2 SVGAGI. V lost 5 bases and J lost 1, with 8 bases in between. This CDR3 is built from 13 residues.

J is TRBJ1-1 and V is TRBV12-3 or TRBV12-4, with D perhaps matching TRBD1 (5 bases). Trimming left V 6 bases short and J 5 bases short, with 10 bases between. There are 12 residues in the CDR3. DNA of the CDR3: TGTGCCAGCAGCCTGACAGTTACTGAAGCTTTCTTT. As protein: CASSLTVTEAFF.

The CDR3 bases are TGTGCCAGCAGTACGGGACTAGCGGGGGGTGAGCAGTTCTTC. This codes for CASSTGLAGGEQFF. The V call is TRBV12-3 or TRBV12-4, the J call TRBJ2-1; 15 bases match TRBD2. The CDR3 is 14 residues long. The J segment lost 9 bases and the V segment lost 5 bases, leaving 2 bases of the junction unmatched.

The sample holds a few counts of this clonotype. The chain has TRBV20-1 and TRBJ2-2, with TRBD2 identical over 7 bases. Germline lookup yields CDR1 DFQATT and CDR2 SNEGSKA (reference sequence). The CDR3 runs 16 residues. With 6 bases clipped from V and 2 bases from J, the junction kept 12 bases outside the gene matches. CDR3 nucleotide sequence: TGCAGTGCCCCTGACCCCGGGAGGCCCAACACCGGGGAGCTGTTTTTT. Translated, it gives CSAPDPGRPNTGELFF.

J is TRBJ2-5 and V is TRBV14, with 7 bases fitting TRBD1. This CDR3 contains 15 residues. CDR1 and CDR2 from the germline V gene are SGHDN and FVKESK. With V trimmed by 2 bases and J by 4 bases, 7 bases remained unmatched. This CDR3 reads CASSQKQGIPETQYF. For the CDR3, the DNA is TGTGCCAGCAGCCAAAAACAGGGGATCCCAGAGACCCAGTACTTC.

This clonotype turned up a few times. This chain joins TRBV20-1 and TRBJ2-1; no definite D call. The CDR3 consists of 13 residues. Germline assignment: CDR1 DFQATT and CDR2 SNEGSKA (reference sequence). The germline V and J ends were trimmed by 3 bases and 10 bases, with 16 bases remaining between them. The DNA for the CDR3 is TGCAGTGCTAGGAAGGATTTTCCTATGGAGCAGTTCTTC. This sequence encodes CSARKDFPMEQFF.

V is TRBV14 and J is TRBJ1-6; TRBD1 agrees at 8 bases. CDR3 size: 14 residues. The V gene end was trimmed by 4 bases and the J gene end by 9 bases; junction bases not matched to a gene: 5. CDR1 is SGHDN, CDR2 FVKESK, per germline. This CDR3 reads CASSPRGLGSPLHF. DNA for the CDR3: TGTGCCAGCAGCCCCAGGGGGCTGGGTTCACCCCTCCACTTT. The variable domain in full, with the rest retrieved from reference TRBV14 and TRBJ1-6, is EAGVTQFPSHSVIEKGQTVTLRCDPISGHDNLYWYRRVMGKEIKFLLHFVKESKQDESGMPNNRFLAERTGGTYSTLKVQPAELEDSGVYFCASSPRGLGSPLHFGNGTRLTVT.

This clonotype was observed a handful of times. This chain connects TRBV11-1 to TRBJ2-1; D is perhaps TRBD2 (7 bases). CDR1 and CDR2 (germline): SGHAT, FQDESV (reference sequence). The CDR3 runs to 12 residues. V gave up 4 bases and J gave up 10 bases, with 11 bases separating them. The CDR3 is CASSSKGGEQFF. Written as DNA, the CDR3 is TGTGCCAGCAGCTCAAAGGGGGGGGAGCAGTTCTTC.

This clonotype has only a few counts. The rearrangement links TRBV12-3 or TRBV12-4 to TRBJ2-2, with D perhaps given as TRBD1 or TRBD2 (5 bases each). The CDR3 contains 15 residues. The V end lost 4 bases, the J end lost 1 base, and 10 bases lay between the germline ends. CDR3 in amino acids: CASSWGTGNTGELFF. CDR3 sequence (DNA): TGTGCCAGCAGTTGGGGGACGGGGAACACCGGGGAGCTGTTTTTT.